The T cell receptor (beta chain) described here comes from a study of early T cells in non-severe SARS-CoV-2 infection. Looking at the study overall: Sequencing of bulk RNA from unsorted whole blood was done, without chain pairing.

With 2 bases removed from V and 4 bases from J, the gap between germline ends came to 8 bases. Germline CDR1 and CDR2: KGHSH and LQKENI. The CDR3 extends over 14 amino acids. Unique molecular identifier tags were affixed to discrete cDNA molecules. TCRdb reprocessed the 5' RACE reads with MiXCR, giving one entry per CDR3 protein. The profile covers about 60,000 distinct CDR3 sequences, with around 13% appearing a single time and roughly 4% taken by the ten largest. In this sample, this clonotype turned up a few times. This receptor was obtained from an adult who was a healthcare worker with PCR-confirmed SARS-CoV-2 infection or an uninfected control (not recorded which). V gene TRBV18 combines with J gene TRBJ2-2, with D unclear. Sequences were obtained from whole blood. The CDR3 loop reads CASSPTRSTGELFF. Here the CDR3 DNA reads TGTGCCAGCTCACCAACAAGAAGCACCGGGGAGCTGTTTTTT.